The 31 T cell receptor beta chains below come from one sample, sequenced in a study of cytotoxic CD8 clonotypes in ibrutinib-treated CLL. Data came from immunoSEQ multiplex PCR; TCRdb stores just in-frame clones and leaves some out. This table has under 35,000 clones, about three quarters appearing once. Sequencing was performed on PBMCs, taken after 24 months of ibrutinib treatment. The receptors originated from a human donor with chronic lymphocytic leukemia.

The chain joins TRBV2 to TRBJ1-2; TRBD1 is a possible D gene (5 bases). Trimming removed 2 bases at V and 2 bases at J, with 15 bases between. The CDR3 has 16 amino acids. Per germline, CDR1 SNHLY and CDR2 FYNNEI. CDR3 region: CASSERAGRTNYGYTF. Here the CDR3 DNA reads TGTGCCAGCAGTGAAAGGGCAGGGAGGACAAACTATGGCTACACCTTC. Complete variable domain (other parts from reference TRBV2 and TRBJ1-2): EPEVTQTPSHQVTQMGQEVILRCVPISNHLYFYWYRQILGQKVEFLVSFYNNEISEKSEIFDDQFSVERPDGSNFTLKIRSTKLEDSAMYFCASSERAGRTNYGYTFGSGTRLTVV.

The chain couples TRBV10-3 to TRBJ2-1, with TRBD1 as a possible D gene (7 bases). This CDR3 has 16 residues. The V and J ends lost 6 bases and 4 bases respectively, with 19 bases between them. CDR1 and CDR2 from the germline V gene are ENHRY and SYGVKD. This chain's CDR3 is CAIRPGGDSPYNEQFF. DNA for the CDR3: TGTGCCATCAGGCCCGGAGGGGACAGCCCGTACAATGAGCAGTTCTTC.

This chain connects TRBV5-1 to TRBJ2-2; 9 bases align to TRBD2. The V segment lost 4 bases and the J segment 4 bases; nucleotides outside the gene matches: 8. The CDR3 totals 16 residues. Per germline, CDR1 SGHRS and CDR2 YFSETQ. This CDR3 reads CASSPLAGDGTGELFF. In DNA form, the CDR3 reads TGCGCCAGCAGCCCCTTAGCGGGGGATGGCACCGGGGAGCTGTTTTTT.

The chain links TRBV18 to TRBJ2-5; D gene unclear. The germline gives CDR1 KGHSH, CDR2 LQKENI. The CDR3 is 14 amino acids. Trimming removed 2 bases at V and 3 bases at J, with 10 bases between. The CDR3 coding sequence is TGTGCCAGCTCACCAAACAGTTCGGAAGAGACCCAGTACTTC. Its protein is CASSPNSSEETQYF. The complete variable domain, with remaining parts taken from reference TRBV18 and TRBJ2-5, reads NAGVMQNPRHLVRRRGQEARLRCSPMKGHSHVYWYRQLPEEGLKFMVYLQKENIIDESGMPKERFSAEFPKEGPSILRIQQVVRGDSAAYFCASSPNSSEETQYFGPGTRLLVL.

The V and J genes are TRBV30 and TRBJ2-7; 10 nucleotides match TRBD1. Germline lookup yields CDR1 GTSNPN and CDR2 SVGIG (reference sequence). V shed 0 bases, J shed 5 bases, and the junction held 7 bases outside the gene matches. This CDR3 has 15 residues. The CDR3, as DNA: TGTGCCTGGAGTGTAGCCGGGACAGGGGTCCACGAGCAGTACTTC. Its protein is CAWSVAGTGVHEQYF.

The CDR3 reads CASSSGTPGQPQHF. The CDR3 bases are TGCGCCAGCAGCTCCGGGACCCCGGGGCAGCCCCAGCATTTT. This chain joins TRBV5-1 and TRBJ1-5, with D tentatively TRBD1 (5 bases). The CDR3 covers 14 residues. CDR1 is SGHRS and CDR2 is YFSETQ in the germline V gene. V was pared by 3 bases and J by 7 bases, with 14 bases between.

This chain uses TRBV15 with TRBJ1-6; D remains unclear. V dropped 0 bases and J dropped 9 bases, with 12 bases sitting between them. Germline CDR1 reads LNHNV; CDR2 reads YYDKDF (reference sequence). CDR3 size: 15 residues. CDR3 coding DNA: TGTGCCACCAGCAGAGACCCCAGTGGGAGTTCACCCCTCCACTTT. Translation gives CATSRDPSGSSPLHF.

The table lists this clone with a few counts. V usage is TRBV4-2 and J usage is TRBJ1-2; D gene unclear. The CDR3 has 13 residues. Germline lookup yields CDR1 LGHNA and CDR2 YNFKEQ. V was cut by 4 bases and J by 0 bases, with 6 bases left in between. The CDR3 region is CASSREANYGYTF. The CDR3 bases are TGTGCCAGCAGCCGGGAAGCTAACTATGGCTACACCTTC.

The rearrangement uses TRBV28 and TRBJ1-5; D is ambiguous. Trimming removed 3 bases from V and 7 bases from J, with 10 bases in between. Germline V CDR1 and CDR2: MDHEN, SYDVKM. The CDR3 has 13 amino acids. CDR3 amino acids: CASSLEGQQPQHF. CDR3 DNA: TGTGCCAGCAGTTTGGAGGGCCAGCAGCCCCAGCATTTT.

The chain is built from TRBV30 and TRBJ2-7; 9 bases are shared with TRBD1. Trimming took 5 bases from V and 2 from J; bases not matched to a gene: 7. The CDR3 is 14 residues long. CDR1 GTSNPN and CDR2 SVGIG come from the germline V gene (reference sequence). As DNA, the CDR3 is TGTGCCTGGGCCCCCGGGACAGGGACCTACGAGCAGTACTTC. Translating gives CAWAPGTGTYEQYF.

DNA of the CDR3: TGTGCCAGCTCACTGACAGGGGAGAACTATGGCTACACCTTC. Translating it yields CASSLTGENYGYTF. The rearrangement uses TRBV18 and TRBJ1-2, with TRBD1 identical over 8 bases. Germline CDR1 is KGHSH and CDR2 is LQKENI. The CDR3 is 14 amino acids. After removal of 4 bases from V and 2 bases from J, the junction contained 3 bases not matched to a gene.

Points on this clone: A read error may account for a junction end that differs from germline. The sample carries other DNA sequences with the same CDR3. The J gene is TRBJ1-6, the V gene TRBV6-1; 9 bases align to TRBD1. This CDR3 spans 15 amino acids. Germline assignment: CDR1 MNHNS and CDR2 SASEGT. CDR3 coding DNA: TGTGCCAGCAGTGAATGGGACAGGGCTAATTCACCCCTCCATTTT. Protein product: CASSEWDRANSPLHF.

The chain links TRBV7-2 to TRBJ1-1; D remains unclear. The CDR3 covers 14 residues. Germline CDR1 and CDR2: SGHTA and FQGNSA. Trimming removed 3 bases from V and 4 bases from J, with 12 bases in between. The CDR3, as DNA: TGTGCCAGCAGCTTCGAGTTCTGGGGCACTGAAGCTTTCTTT. Protein sequence: CASSFEFWGTEAFF.

The chain joins TRBV5-1 to TRBJ2-5; 9 bases line up with TRBD2. The CDR3 extends over 14 amino acids. Germline trimming cut 2 bases from V and 4 bases from J; bases unmatched to any gene: 3. Per the germline V gene, CDR1 is SGHRS and CDR2 is YFSETQ. This CDR3 is CASSLSGGIETQYF. The CDR3 coding sequence is TGCGCCAGCAGCTTAAGCGGGGGGATAGAGACCCAGTACTTC.

The chain links TRBV11-2 to TRBJ2-7, with D maybe TRBD2 (5 bases). Trimming shortened V by 5 bases and J by 5 bases, and 7 bases separated the two germline ends. This CDR3 is 11 amino acids long. CDR1 and CDR2 from the germline V gene are SGHAT and FQNNGV. CDR3 sequence: CASSRGNEQYF. CDR3 sequence (DNA): TGTGCCAGCAGCCGAGGGAACGAGCAGTACTTC.

This clone is medium-sized by share. A junction boundary mismatches the germline segment, possibly from a read error. The rearrangement joins TRBV10-3 to TRBJ2-2; D unresolved. This CDR3 is 15 amino acids long. CDR1 ENHRY and CDR2 SYGVKD come from the germline V gene. CDR3 protein: CASSYDSEGTGELFF. CDR3 bases: TGTGCCAGCAGTTACGATTCGGAAGGGACCGGGGAGCTGTTTTTT.

This sequence joins TRBV5-6 and TRBJ2-1; the match to TRBD2 covers 12 bases. The ends lost 0 bases at V and 0 bases at J; junction bases unmatched: 7. Germline assignment: CDR1 SGHDT and CDR2 YYEEEE. The CDR3 is made up of 19 amino acids. The CDR3 region is CASSLGGASGGASYNEQFF. CDR3 in DNA: TGTGCCAGCAGCTTGGGAGGCGCTAGCGGGGGGGCCTCCTACAATGAGCAGTTCTTC.

This clone was seen only a few times. This chain joins TRBV30 and TRBJ1-3; D is unresolved. Trimming removed 4 bases from V and 2 bases from J, with 12 bases in between. The CDR3 has 14 residues. Germline values: CDR1 GTSNPN, CDR2 SVGIG (reference sequence). The CDR3 region is CAWNVGSAGNTIYF. CDR3 in DNA: TGTGCCTGGAACGTGGGGTCGGCTGGAAACACCATATATTTT.

The gene calls are TRBV11-2 and TRBJ1-1; D is perhaps TRBD1 (5 bases). In germline, CDR1 is SGHAT, CDR2 FQNNGV. V dropped 4 bases and J dropped 1 base, with 10 bases sitting between them. The length of the CDR3 is 14 residues. The DNA for the CDR3 is TGTGCCAGCAGCTCCATGGGGGGGAACACTGAAGCTTTCTTT. Its protein product is CASSSMGGNTEAFF.

The chain couples TRBV25-1 to TRBJ1-2; unclear D gene. The germline V gene encodes CDR1 MGHDK and CDR2 SYGVNS. Trimming shortened V by 5 bases and J by 3 bases, and 13 bases separated the two germline ends. This CDR3 has 14 residues. The CDR3 sequence: CASSSRREDYGYTF. DNA for the CDR3: TGTGCCAGCAGTTCCCGCCGAGAGGACTATGGCTACACCTTC.

The rearrangement uses TRBV30 and TRBJ1-4, with D possibly matching TRBD1 (5 bases). Germline values: CDR1 GTSNPN, CDR2 SVGIG (reference sequence). Trimming took off 4 bases at V and 8 bases at J, with 11 bases between the two ends. This CDR3 has 12 residues. The CDR3 loop is CAWTGGDEKLFF. For the CDR3, the DNA is TGTGCCTGGACCGGGGGAGACGAAAAACTGTTTTTT.

The count of this clone is one. The rearrangement uses TRBV21-1 and TRBJ2-3; the table's D call, TRBD2, has no DNA check behind it. TRBV21-1 is given as a pseudogene. The CDR3 is 17 residues long. The CDR3 nucleotides are TGTGCCAGCAGCAATACCCCTAGCCCTGCATTCTGCGGTAAACAGTATTTT. Protein sequence: CASSNTPSPAFCGKQYF.

V usage is TRBV15 and J usage is TRBJ2-1; 8 bases align to TRBD2. Trimming cost V 1 base and J 4 bases; bases outside gene matches: 15. The germline CDR1 and CDR2 sequences are LNHNV and YYDKDF (reference sequence). This CDR3 spans 19 amino acids. The chain's CDR3 is CATSRVRYPNGGAYNEQFF. Here the CDR3 DNA reads TGTGCCACCAGCAGAGTGAGGTACCCTAACGGGGGGGCTTACAATGAGCAGTTCTTC.

V is TRBV18 and J is TRBJ2-3; D remains ambiguous. Trimming cost V 2 bases and J 6 bases, with 6 bases left between them. Germline CDR1 and CDR2: KGHSH and LQKENI. The CDR3 covers 12 residues. The CDR3, as DNA: TGTGCCAGCTCACCAGGGAAGGATACGCAGTATTTT. Protein product: CASSPGKDTQYF.

This chain connects TRBV5-1 to TRBJ1-2; 7 positions agree with TRBD1. With V trimmed by 5 bases and J by 2 bases, 12 bases remained unmatched. CDR1 and CDR2 (germline): SGHRS, YFSETQ. This CDR3 comprises 16 residues. As DNA, the CDR3 is TGCGCCAGCAGACATCAAGGGACAGCCTTCAACTATGGCTACACCTTC. As protein: CASRHQGTAFNYGYTF. Full variable domain (rest looked up from reference TRBV5-1 and TRBJ1-2): KAGVTQTPRYLIKTRGQQVTLSCSPISGHRSVSWYQQTPGQGLQFLFEYFSETQRNKGNFPGRFSGRQFSNSRSEMNVSTLELGDSALYLCASRHQGTAFNYGYTFGSGTRLTVV.

V usage is TRBV7-2 and J usage is TRBJ1-3, with unresolved D. The ends were cut back, 3 bases at V and 1 base at J, with 10 bases in the middle. CDR1 is SGHTA, CDR2 FQGNSA, per germline. The CDR3 is 15 amino acids. CDR3 loop: CASSFGRRSGNTIYF. The CDR3 DNA is TGTGCCAGCAGCTTTGGGCGGAGATCTGGAAACACCATATATTTT.

V gene TRBV13 combines with J gene TRBJ2-2; 8 nucleotides align to TRBD2. V lost 6 bases and J lost 3; bases outside the gene matches: 3. From germline, CDR1 is PRHDT and CDR2 FYEKMQ (reference sequence). The CDR3 sequence is 14 residues long. CDR3 DNA sequence: TGTGCCAGCAGAATCGGGGGGGACACCGGGGAGCTGTTTTTT. Translated, it gives CASRIGGDTGELFF.

This clone came up a few times. This chain uses TRBV29-1 with TRBJ2-1; D not certain. The germline V and J ends were trimmed by 2 bases and 10 bases, with 9 bases remaining between them. The CDR3 sequence is 11 residues long. The V gene's germline CDR1 is SQVTM and CDR2 ANQGSEA. CDR3 loop: CSVEFLGEQFF. Written as DNA, the CDR3 is TGCAGCGTTGAATTCCTCGGGGAGCAGTTCTTC.

A few counts support this clone. The V gene is TRBV19, the J gene TRBJ1-5; D is undetermined. Trimming pared 10 bases from V and 0 bases from J, leaving 13 bases between. Per germline, CDR1 LNHDA and CDR2 SQIVND (reference sequence). The CDR3 runs to 14 residues. CDR3 protein: CATNRGNSNQPQHF. The CDR3 nucleotides are TGTGCCACCAACCGAGGAAATAGCAATCAGCCCCAGCATTTT.

The gene calls are TRBV11-2 and TRBJ2-5, with 8 bases fitting TRBD2. With 4 bases clipped from V and 5 bases from J, the junction kept 6 bases outside the gene matches. Germline CDR1 and CDR2: SGHAT and FQNNGV. The CDR3 loop spans 14 amino acids. The CDR3 DNA sequence: TGTGCCAGCAGCTATTCCGGGACTAGGGAGACCCAGTACTTC. It specifies CASSYSGTRETQYF.

This chain uses TRBV25-1 with TRBJ2-3; D uncertain. The ends were cut back, 3 bases at V and 4 bases at J, with 8 bases in the middle. Germline CDR1 reads MGHDK; CDR2 reads SYGVNS. CDR3 length: 13 amino acids. The CDR3 region is CASSDRWADTQYF. CDR3 bases: TGTGCCAGCAGTGACCGATGGGCAGATACGCAGTATTTT.